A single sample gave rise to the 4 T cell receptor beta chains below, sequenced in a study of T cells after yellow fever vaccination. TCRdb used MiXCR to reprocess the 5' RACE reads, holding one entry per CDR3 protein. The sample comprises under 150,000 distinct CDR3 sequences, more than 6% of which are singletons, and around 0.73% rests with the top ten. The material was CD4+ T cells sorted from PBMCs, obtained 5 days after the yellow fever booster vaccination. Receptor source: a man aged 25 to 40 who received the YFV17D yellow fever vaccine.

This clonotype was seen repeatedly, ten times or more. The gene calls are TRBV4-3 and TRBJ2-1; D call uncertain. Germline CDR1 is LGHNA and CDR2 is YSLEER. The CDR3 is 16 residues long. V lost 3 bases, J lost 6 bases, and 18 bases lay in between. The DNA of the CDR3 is TGCGCCAGCAGCCAGGGCGAGCACCTACGAAGCAATGAGCAGTTCTTC. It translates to CASSQGEHLRSNEQFF.

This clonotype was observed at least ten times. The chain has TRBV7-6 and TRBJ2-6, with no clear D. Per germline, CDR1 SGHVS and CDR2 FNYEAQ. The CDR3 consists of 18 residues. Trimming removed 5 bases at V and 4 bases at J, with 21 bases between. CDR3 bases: TGTGCCAGCAGCGCCACGATCCCCCCTTTGGGCGGGGCCAACGTCCTGACTTTC. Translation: CASSATIPPLGGANVLTF.

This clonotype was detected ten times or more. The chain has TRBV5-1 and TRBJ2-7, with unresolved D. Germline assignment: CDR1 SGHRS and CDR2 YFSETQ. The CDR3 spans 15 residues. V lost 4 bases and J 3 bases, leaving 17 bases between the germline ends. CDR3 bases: TGCGCCAGCAGCAATATCCCCGGTCCCGACTACGAGCAGTACTTC. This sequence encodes CASSNIPGPDYEQYF.

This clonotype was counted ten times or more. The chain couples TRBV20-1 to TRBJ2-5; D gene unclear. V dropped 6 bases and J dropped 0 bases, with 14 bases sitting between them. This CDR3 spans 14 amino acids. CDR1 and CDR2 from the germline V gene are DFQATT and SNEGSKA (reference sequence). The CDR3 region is CSAEPLQNQETQYF. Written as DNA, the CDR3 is TGCAGTGCCGAACCCTTACAGAACCAAGAGACCCAGTACTTC.